The 20 T cell receptor beta chains reported below all come from one sample, sequenced in a study of T cell responses to AZD1222 COVID-19 vaccine. The assay was immunoSEQ multiplex PCR, and TCRdb's table has in-frame clones only and misses some. Found here are roughly 130,000 clones, about 92% of them singletons; the top ten hold 2.5% to 3.5%. This sample comprised peripheral blood, obtained on day 0 of AZD1222 vaccination. The origin of the receptors is an adult in good health.

This clone was seen just once. The J gene is TRBJ1-3, the V gene TRBV19; D unclear. The V end lost 9 bases, the J end lost 3 bases, and 12 bases lay between the germline ends. There are 13 residues in the CDR3. In germline, CDR1 is LNHDA, CDR2 SQIVND (reference sequence). CDR3 coding DNA: TGTGCCAGCAAGGCCGACGTTGGAAACACCATATATTTT. Protein product: CASKADVGNTIYF.

The chain links TRBV11-2 to TRBJ2-1; 12 positions match TRBD1. V trimming: 2 bases; J trimming: 8 bases; junction bases outside the gene matches: 10. The CDR3 has 17 amino acids. Germline V CDR1 and CDR2: SGHAT, FQNNGV. DNA of the CDR3: TGTGCCAGCAGCTTATTGGGGGCCGGGACAGGGGGCTATGAGCAGTTCTTC. Amino acids: CASSLLGAGTGGYEQFF.

V and J are TRBV28 and TRBJ2-3, with 13 nucleotides matching TRBD2. V lost 5 bases and J lost 2; bases outside the gene matches: 16. The CDR3 runs to 20 residues. Germline loops: CDR1 MDHEN, CDR2 SYDVKM. CDR3 nucleotide sequence: TGTGCCAGCAGTACATCAGGAGCGGGACTAGCGGGGATATACACAGATACGCAGTATTTT. Translating it yields CASSTSGAGLAGIYTDTQYF.

The chain has TRBV14 and TRBJ2-3; 7 positions match TRBD2. Germline V gene data show CDR1 as SGHDN and CDR2 as FVKESK. The ends lost 4 bases at V and 2 bases at J; junction bases unmatched: 9. The CDR3 runs to 16 residues. CDR3 sequence (DNA): TGTGCCAGCAGCCTTCGCGAAGCGGGATTCACAGATACGCAGTATTTT. It codes for CASSLREAGFTDTQYF.

This clone was seen only a few times. The chain recombines TRBV15 with TRBJ1-4; 7 bases are shared with TRBD1. CDR3 length: 16 residues. Germline V gives CDR1 LNHNV, CDR2 YYDKDF (reference sequence). The J segment lost 4 bases and the V segment lost 2 bases, leaving 7 bases of the junction unmatched. In nucleotides, the CDR3 is TGTGCCACCAGCAGACCGCTTGCAGGGGGTAATGAAAAACTGTTTTTT. The encoded protein is CATSRPLAGGNEKLFF.

The rearrangement uses TRBV12-3 or TRBV12-4 and TRBJ1-1; 9 nucleotides line up with TRBD1. There are 13 residues in the CDR3. J was trimmed by 7 bases and V by 3 bases; bases with no gene match: 3. The CDR3 DNA sequence: TGTGCCAGCAGTTTGACAGGGGGTGTTGAAGCTTTCTTT. Translation gives CASSLTGGVEAFF.

V usage is TRBV7-2 and J usage is TRBJ2-6, with D uncertain. Trimming left V 2 bases short and J 0 bases short, with 2 bases between. The germline V gene encodes CDR1 SGHTA and CDR2 FQGNSA. The CDR3 consists of 14 residues. The CDR3: CASSLPSGANVLTF. CDR3 sequence (DNA): TGTGCCAGCAGCTTACCCTCTGGGGCCAACGTCCTGACTTTC.

The V gene is TRBV3-1 (or the pseudogene TRBV3-2), the J gene TRBJ2-5; 7 nucleotides line up with TRBD1. The CDR3 covers 15 residues. V shed 4 bases, J shed 7 bases, and the junction held 12 bases outside the gene matches. Germline assignment: CDR1 LGHDT and CDR2 YNNKEL (reference sequence). DNA of the CDR3: TGTGCCAGCAGCCGGGACAGCCTTGAATTTGGGACCCAGTACTTC. Protein: CASSRDSLEFGTQYF.

The chain couples TRBV7-9 to TRBJ2-1; TRBD2 agrees at 10 bases. This CDR3 is built from 18 residues. After removal of 3 bases from V and 4 bases from J, the junction contained 12 bases not matched to a gene. Per the germline V gene, CDR1 is SEHNR and CDR2 is FQNEAQ (reference sequence). CDR3 loop: CASSLGVSGLAAYNEQFF. CDR3 DNA sequence: TGTGCCAGCAGCTTGGGGGTTTCTGGACTAGCGGCGTACAATGAGCAGTTCTTC.

This clone was seen once. The chain couples TRBV6-5 to TRBJ1-6; D not certain. The germline gives CDR1 MNHEY, CDR2 SVGAGI. The ends were cut back, 0 bases at V and 0 bases at J, with 6 bases in the middle. The CDR3 is 16 residues long. This CDR3 reads CASSYSRSSYNSPLHF. The CDR3 region has the DNA TGTGCCAGCAGTTACTCGAGGAGCTCCTATAATTCACCCCTCCACTTT.

Notes on this clone: At one end, the junction sequence differs from germline, possibly due to a read error. The chain combines TRBV7-7 with TRBJ1-1; D may be TRBD1 (5 bases). Germline CDR1 and CDR2: SSHAT and FNYEAQ (reference sequence). This CDR3 is built from 13 residues. The chain's CDR3 is CASNLSIGGGLFF. Written as DNA, the CDR3 is TGTGCCAGCAACTTATCAATCGGCGGGGGACTTTTCTTT. The full variable domain, rest sourced from reference TRBV7-7 and TRBJ1-1, is GAGVSQSPRYKVTKRGQDVTLRCDPISSHATLYWYQQALGQGPEFLTYFNYEAQPDKSGLPSDRFSAERPEGSISTLTIQRTEQRDSAMYRCASNLSIGGGLFFGQGTRLTVV.

This rearrangement joins TRBV30 to TRBJ2-7, with D tentatively TRBD2 (5 bases). The CDR3 runs to 13 residues. The germline V gene encodes CDR1 GTSNPN and CDR2 SVGIG (reference sequence). Trimming shortened V by 0 bases and J by 0 bases, and 6 bases separated the two germline ends. In DNA, the CDR3 is TGTGCCTGGAGTGTACTAGGCTCCTACGAGCAGTACTTC. Amino acids: CAWSVLGSYEQYF.

The V and J genes are TRBV28 and TRBJ2-2, with a possible D match to TRBD1 (5 bases). With 6 bases removed from V and 7 bases from J, the gap between germline ends came to 15 bases. This CDR3 contains 14 residues. Germline V gene sequence: CDR1 MDHEN, CDR2 SYDVKM. Here the CDR3 reads CASRSREPSGELFF. As DNA, the CDR3 is TGTGCCAGCAGATCCAGGGAACCCAGCGGGGAGCTGTTTTTT.

V is TRBV5-1 and J is TRBJ2-1, with D perhaps matching TRBD1 (5 bases). With 0 bases removed from V and 9 bases from J, the gap between germline ends came to 10 bases. The CDR3 has 13 amino acids. Per the germline V gene, CDR1 is SGHRS and CDR2 is YFSETQ. The CDR3 region has the DNA TGCGCCAGCAGCTTGGACAGGTTTGGTGAGCAGTTCTTC. Translating gives CASSLDRFGEQFF.

This chain links TRBV7-3 with TRBJ2-1; the D is unclear. CDR3 length: 14 amino acids. In germline, CDR1 is SGHTA, CDR2 FQGTGA. Trimming stripped 5 bases from V and 6 bases from J, with 14 bases between. The CDR3 nucleotides read TGTGCCAGCAGCCATGGAATCGGGCTCAATGAGCAGTTCTTC. Its protein product is CASSHGIGLNEQFF.

The V gene is TRBV29-1, the J gene TRBJ2-3; D may be TRBD2 (6 bases). CDR1 and CDR2 from the germline V gene are SQVTM and ANQGSEA. The CDR3 runs 12 residues. V was trimmed by 6 bases and J by 4 bases, leaving 11 bases between them. CDR3 sequence (DNA): TGCAGCGTACCCGGCGGGGCAGATACGCAGTATTTT. Protein: CSVPGGADTQYF.

This clone was seen a single time. The chain links TRBV30 to TRBJ2-3; 8 bases are shared with TRBD2. The ends lost 3 bases at V and 0 bases at J; junction bases unmatched: 8. The length of the CDR3 is 16 residues. The germline V gene has CDR1 GTSNPN and CDR2 SVGIG (reference sequence). The CDR3 protein is CAWRAYSGVSTDTQYF. The CDR3 DNA is TGTGCCTGGAGGGCCTATAGCGGGGTTAGCACAGATACGCAGTATTTT.

This chain's CDR3 is CATSIGREAETQYF. The CDR3 DNA is TGTGCCACCAGCATCGGTCGAGAGGCTGAGACCCAGTACTTC. The rearrangement uses TRBV15 and TRBJ2-5; D gene uncertain. Germline CDR1 reads LNHNV; CDR2 reads YYDKDF (reference sequence). The CDR3 is made up of 14 amino acids. Trimming pared 4 bases from V and 5 bases from J, leaving 14 bases between.

V gene TRBV12-5 combines with J gene TRBJ2-1, with D perhaps given as TRBD1 or TRBD2 (6 bases each). Deletions cut 1 base from V and 4 bases from J, with 20 bases between. The CDR3 loop spans 18 amino acids. Germline V gives CDR1 LGHNT, CDR2 FRNRAP. Here the CDR3 reads CASGLGRGGGLGYNEQFF. The CDR3 DNA is TGTGCTAGTGGTTTGGGACGCGGAGGGGGGCTTGGGTACAATGAGCAGTTCTTC. Based on the CDR3 plus reference TRBV12-5 and TRBJ2-1, the full variable domain is DARVTQTPRHKVTEMGQEVTMRCQPILGHNTVFWYRQTMMQGLELLAYFRNRAPLDDSGMPKDRFSAEMPDATLATLKIQPSEPRDSAVYFCASGLGRGGGLGYNEQFFGPGTRLTVL.

The rearrangement uses TRBV20-1 and TRBJ1-1; possibly TRBD1 for D (5 bases). Germline CDR1 reads DFQATT; CDR2 reads SNEGSKA (reference sequence). The CDR3 spans 10 residues. The V end was cut by 5 bases, the J end by 6 bases, with 7 bases between. The CDR3 reads CSAGGAEAFF. The CDR3 coding sequence is TGCAGTGCTGGGGGTGCTGAAGCTTTCTTT.